The present T cell receptor (beta chain) was sequenced within a study of vaccination and CD4 T cells after COVID-19. Study context: Six men and four women formed the convalescents, two being Hispanic. From HCoV-229E, HCoV-OC43, HCoV-NL63 and SARS-CoV-2, overlapping spike peptides were used to stimulate the cells.

This CDR3 region has 15 residues. Germline values: CDR1 DFQATT, CDR2 SNEGSKA (reference sequence). V gave up 6 bases and J gave up 4 bases; unmatched junction bases: 12. Oncomine TCR Beta short-read sequencing was applied to DNA from cultured CD4+ T cells. Each CDR3 protein is one row after TCRdb ran MiXCR on the PCR reads. The table has 9,500 to 13,000 distinct CDR3 sequences, 77% seen once; the top ten hold approximately 20%. About this clonotype itself: No antigen is known for it.

As for treatment: roughly 10-day PBMC culture with coronavirus spike peptide pools or control peptides (ViraFEST assay). The V call is TRBV20-1, the J call TRBJ1-5, with 7 bases matching TRBD1. Source material: CD4+ T cells from blood, cultured in vitro. The receptor was derived from a human donor who had recovered from COVID-19. CDR3 coding DNA: TGCAGTGCCTTCTCGCCGGACAGGAGAAATCAGCCCCAGCATTTT. Translation gives CSAFSPDRRNQPQHF.